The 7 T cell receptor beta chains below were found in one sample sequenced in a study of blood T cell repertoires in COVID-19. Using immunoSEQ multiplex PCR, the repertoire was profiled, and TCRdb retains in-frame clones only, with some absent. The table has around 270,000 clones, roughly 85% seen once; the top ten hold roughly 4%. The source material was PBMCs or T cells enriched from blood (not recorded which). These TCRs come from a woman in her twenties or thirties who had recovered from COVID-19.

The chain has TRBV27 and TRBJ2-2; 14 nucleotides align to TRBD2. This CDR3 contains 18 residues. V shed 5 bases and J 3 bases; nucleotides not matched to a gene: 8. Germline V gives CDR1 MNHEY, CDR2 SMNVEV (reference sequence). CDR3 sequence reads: CASSQTSGGARDTGELFF. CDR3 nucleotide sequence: TGTGCCAGCAGTCAGACTAGCGGGGGGGCCAGGGACACCGGGGAGCTGTTTTTT.

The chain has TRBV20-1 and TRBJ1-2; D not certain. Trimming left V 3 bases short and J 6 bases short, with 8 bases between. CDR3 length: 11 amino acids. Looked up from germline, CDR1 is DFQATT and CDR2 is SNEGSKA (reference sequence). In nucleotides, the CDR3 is TGCAGTGCTAGGACCAGGAATGGCTACACCTTC. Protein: CSARTRNGYTF.

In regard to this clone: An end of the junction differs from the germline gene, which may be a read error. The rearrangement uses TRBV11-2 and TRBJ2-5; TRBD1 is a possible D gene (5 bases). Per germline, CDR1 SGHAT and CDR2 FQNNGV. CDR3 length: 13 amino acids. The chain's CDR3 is CASSLGAGKGSNF. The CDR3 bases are TGTGCCAGCAGCTTAGGGGCAGGAAAGGGGTCGAACTTC.

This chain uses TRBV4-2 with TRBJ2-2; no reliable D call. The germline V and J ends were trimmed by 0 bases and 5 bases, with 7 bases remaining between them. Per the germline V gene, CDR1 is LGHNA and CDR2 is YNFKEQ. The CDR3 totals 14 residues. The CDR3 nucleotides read TGTGCCAGCAGCCAAGATACGGAGACCGGGGAGCTGTTTTTT. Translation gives CASSQDTETGELFF.

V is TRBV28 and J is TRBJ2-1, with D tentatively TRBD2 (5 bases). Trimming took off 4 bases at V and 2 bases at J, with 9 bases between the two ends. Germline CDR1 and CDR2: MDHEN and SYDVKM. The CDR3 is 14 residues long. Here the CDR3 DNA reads TGTGCCAGCAGTTCGCGAGGGACCTACAATGAGCAGTTCTTC. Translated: CASSSRGTYNEQFF. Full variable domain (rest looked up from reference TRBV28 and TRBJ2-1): DVKVTQSSRYLVKRTGEKVFLECVQDMDHENMFWYRQDPGLGLRLIYFSYDVKMKEKGDIPEGYSVSREKKERFSLILESASTNQTSMYLCASSSRGTYNEQFFGPGTRLTVL.

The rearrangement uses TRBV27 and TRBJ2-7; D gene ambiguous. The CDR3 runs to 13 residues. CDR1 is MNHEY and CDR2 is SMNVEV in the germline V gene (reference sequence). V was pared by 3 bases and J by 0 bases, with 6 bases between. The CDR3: CASSFFSSYEQYF. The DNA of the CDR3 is TGTGCCAGCAGTTTTTTCAGCTCCTACGAGCAGTACTTC.

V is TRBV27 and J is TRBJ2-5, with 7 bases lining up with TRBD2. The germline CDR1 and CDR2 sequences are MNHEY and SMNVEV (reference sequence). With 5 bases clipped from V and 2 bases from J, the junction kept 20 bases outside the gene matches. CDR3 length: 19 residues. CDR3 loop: CASSTRRPQSGGDQETQYF. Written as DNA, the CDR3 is TGTGCCAGCAGTACCCGCCGGCCGCAGTCTGGGGGGGATCAAGAGACCCAGTACTTC.